Listed below are T cell receptor beta chains from one sample, sequenced in a study of T-cell reconstitution after alpha-beta-depleted transplantation in children. TCRdb reprocessed the PCR reads with MiXCR, giving one entry per CDR3 protein. The sample records about 300,000 distinct CDR3 sequences, less than 9.5% being singletons. The sample here was peripheral blood, taken 360 days after TCRalphabeta/CD19-depleted stem cell transplant. These receptors came from a female patient between 2 and 15 years old who had a stem cell transplant for Fanconi anemia, so the T cells may come from the graft donor. Each CDR3 is given with its conserved first and last residue. The order of the fields is J gene, clone size, D gene, V gene, CDR3 DNA, CDR3 protein. D genes are given only for firm matches. Clone size is given for some rows only: seen once, a few or many times, or a class if the clone is expanded.

TRBJ2-5 | many | NA | TRBV2 | TGTGCCAGCAGTGAATACCGGACAGTTTCTAAAGAGACCCAGTACTTC | CASSEYRTVSKETQYF
TRBJ2-4 | many | TRBD2 | TRBV15 | TGTGCCACCAGCTCGCCGCTAGCGGGGGGGTGGGAAAACATTCAGTACTTC | CATSSPLAGGWENIQYF
TRBJ2-1 | many | TRBD2 | TRBV4-3 | TGCGCCAGCAGCCCGCTAGCGGGGGGGCCCAATGAGCAGTTCTTC | CASSPLAGGPNEQFF
TRBJ2-1 | NA | NA | TRBV19 | TGTGCCAGTAGTATCTGGTCGGGCGGGAACGGGATCCCCTACAATGAGCAGTTCTTC | CASSIWSGGNGIPYNEQFF
TRBJ2-3 | NA | NA | TRBV20-1 | TGCAGTGCCCACACCCCCCTCACAGATACGCAGTATTTT | CSAHTPLTDTQYF
TRBJ2-2 | few | TRBD2 | TRBV7-2 | TGTGCCAGCAGCCGGACTAGCGGGGCCTACGGGGAGCTGTTTTTT | CASSRTSGAYGELFF
TRBJ2-5 | NA | TRBD1 | TRBV7-3 | TGTGCCAGCAGCAAATACAGGGGGGACCAAGAGACCCAGTACTTC | CASSKYRGDQETQYF
TRBJ2-3 | many | NA | TRBV9 | TGTGCCAGCAGCGTAGAAGTAGGGACAGATACGCAGTATTTT | CASSVEVGTDTQYF
TRBJ1-3 | many | NA | TRBV7-9 | TGTGCCAGCAGCCCCGAATGGGCGGGAGGAAACACCATATATTTT | CASSPEWAGGNTIYF
TRBJ2-7 | NA | TRBD2 | TRBV6-2/TRBV6-3 | TGTGCCAGCAGTTGGGGCGGGGGATCCTACGAGCAGTACTTC | CASSWGGGSYEQYF
TRBJ2-1 | many | TRBD2 | TRBV20-1 | TGCAGTGCTTTAGCGGGGGGGGGAAATGAGCAGTTCTTC | CSALAGGGNEQFF
TRBJ2-1 | many | NA | TRBV20-1 | TGCAGTGCTTCCTCAGGGTCCTACAATGAGCAGTTCTTC | CSASSGSYNEQFF
TRBJ2-7 | NA | NA | TRBV7-9 | TGTGCCAGCAGCCCCCCCGGAGACAGGCCCTACGAGCAGTACTTC | CASSPPGDRPYEQYF
TRBJ2-1 | many | NA | TRBV5-1 | TGCGCCAGCAGCTTCCAATTCGTATCATACAATGAGCAGTTCTTC | CASSFQFVSYNEQFF
TRBJ2-5 | many | NA | TRBV25-1 | TGTGCCAGCAGTGAATATGGGGGCCGAGAGACCCAGTACTTC | CASSEYGGRETQYF
TRBJ1-1 | few | NA | TRBV20-1 | TGCAGTGCTAGAGGGACGGCGACGGCGGAAGCTTTCTTT | CSARGTATAEAFF
TRBJ2-3 | NA | NA | TRBV12-3/TRBV12-4 | TGTGCCAGCAGTTTACTACCCGTCTATGTGGATACGCAGTATTTT | CASSLLPVYVDTQYF
TRBJ1-1 | many | NA | TRBV12-3/TRBV12-4 | TGTGCCAGCAGTGACAGGTCCCAGAGTGAAGCTTTCTTT | CASSDRSQSEAFF
TRBJ2-3 | many | TRBD2 | TRBV24-1 | TGTGCCACCAGTGATTTGGACACAGCGGGGCGAAGAGATACGCAGTATTTT | CATSDLDTAGRRDTQYF
TRBJ1-3 | NA | TRBD1 | TRBV20-1 | TGCAGTGCTGGCCTGACAGGGGCTGGAAACACCATATATTTT | CSAGLTGAGNTIYF
TRBJ2-7 | many | NA | TRBV9 | TGTGCCAGCAGCCCCGAAGCGTACGGTAACTCCTACGAGCAGTACTTC | CASSPEAYGNSYEQYF
TRBJ1-2 | many | TRBD1 | TRBV7-2 | TGTGCCAGCAGCACGTCCCACAGGGGGCGGTTCTATGGCTACACCTTC | CASSTSHRGRFYGYTF
TRBJ1-5 | few | NA | TRBV28 | TGTGCCAGCAGTAATCATCCAGGGTTTGGCAATCAGCCCCAGCATTTT | CASSNHPGFGNQPQHF
TRBJ2-3 | many | TRBD2 | TRBV29-1 | TGCAGCGTGGGGGGGTCCCCCCCAGATACGCAGTATTTT | CSVGGSPPDTQYF
TRBJ2-3 | NA | NA | TRBV4-1 | TGCGCCAGCAGCCAAGATACGCGGACTAGCACAGATACGCAGTATTTT | CASSQDTRTSTDTQYF
TRBJ1-1 | few | NA | TRBV12-5 | TGTGCTAGTGCCTTTCCTCTTTCGGAGAACACTGAAGCTTTCTTT | CASAFPLSENTEAFF
TRBJ2-4 | many | TRBD2 | TRBV11-2 | TGTGCCAGCAGCTTAGGACTAGCGGCCAAAAACATTCAGTACTTC | CASSLGLAAKNIQYF
TRBJ2-5 | NA | NA | TRBV14 | TGTGCCAGCAGCCAAGATCTCCCGAGGGGAGAGACCCAGTACTTC | CASSQDLPRGETQYF
TRBJ2-5 | many | NA | TRBV7-9 | TGCGCCAGCAGCTTGGCAGGCTATCAAGAGACCCAGTACTTC | CASSLAGYQETQYF
TRBJ2-5 | many | NA | TRBV6-5 | TGTGCCAGCAGCGTGGGCCAGTACCAAGAGACCCAGTACTTC | CASSVGQYQETQYF
TRBJ1-2 | few | NA | TRBV2 | TGTGCCAGCAGTGAAACGGCTTACCCTAACTATGGCTACACCTTC | CASSETAYPNYGYTF
TRBJ1-1 | many | TRBD1 | TRBV29-1 | TGCAGCGTGACAGGGGAAGCTTTCTTT | CSVTGEAFF
TRBJ2-7 | many | NA | TRBV2 | TGTGCCAGCAGCCCTGCTCCTGGACAGTCCGTCTACGAGCAGTACTTC | CASSPAPGQSVYEQYF
TRBJ2-7 | many | NA | TRBV12-3/TRBV12-4 | TGTGCCAGCAGTTCTTTCCAGAACCCCTTCCGCTACGAGCAGTACTTC | CASSSFQNPFRYEQYF
TRBJ2-1 | many | NA | TRBV12-3/TRBV12-4 | TGTGCCAGCAGTTCCGTCCTCCGTGAGCAGTTCTTC | CASSSVLREQFF
TRBJ2-7 | few | NA | TRBV5-1 | TGCGCCAGCAGACGGGGTGGTAATAACTACGAGCAGTACTTC | CASRRGGNNYEQYF
TRBJ2-3 | NA | NA | TRBV5-1 | TGCGCCAGCAGCGCGGGACCGGGACCAGCCACAGATACGCAGTATTTT | CASSAGPGPATDTQYF
TRBJ2-7 | NA | NA | TRBV27 | TGTGCCAGCAGTTTGTACCCACAACCCGCGCTCTACGAGCAGTACTTC | CASSLYPQPALYEQYF
TRBJ2-1 | many | TRBD1 | TRBV29-1 | TGCAGCACGGGACAGGTCTACAATGAGCAGTTCTTC | CSTGQVYNEQFF